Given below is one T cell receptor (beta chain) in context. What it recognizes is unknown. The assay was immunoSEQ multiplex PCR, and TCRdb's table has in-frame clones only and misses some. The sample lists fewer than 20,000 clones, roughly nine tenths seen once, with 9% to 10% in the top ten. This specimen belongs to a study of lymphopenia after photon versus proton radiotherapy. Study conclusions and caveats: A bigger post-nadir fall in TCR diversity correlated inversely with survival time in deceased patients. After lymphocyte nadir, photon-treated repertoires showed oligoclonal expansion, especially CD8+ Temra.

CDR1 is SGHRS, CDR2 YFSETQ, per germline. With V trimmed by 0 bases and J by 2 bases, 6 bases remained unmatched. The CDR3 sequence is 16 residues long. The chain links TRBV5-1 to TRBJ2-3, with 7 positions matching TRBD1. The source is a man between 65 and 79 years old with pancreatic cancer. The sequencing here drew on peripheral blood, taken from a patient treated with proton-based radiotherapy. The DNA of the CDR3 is TGCGCCAGCAGCTTGGACGGGACAGAATACACAGATACGCAGTATTTT. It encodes CASSLDGTEYTDTQYF.